This is a list of T cell receptor beta chains from one sample in a study of blood T cell repertoires in COVID-19. TCRdb keeps only in-frame clones here, not all; method: immunoSEQ multiplex PCR. The sample contains about 82,000 clones, over 70% of which appear only once. The sequenced sample consisted of peripheral blood. The receptors shown here come from a woman between 40 and 55 years old with active or convalescent COVID-19. Both conserved end residues are part of each CDR3. D genes are given only for firm matches. Expanded clones are given a class, and other clones once, few, many or no size at all.

CDR3aa: CSARDRGTYGYTF
CDR3nt: TGCAGCGCCAGGGACAGGGGGACCTATGGCTACACCTTC
j_gene: TRBJ1-2
abundance: few
v_gene: TRBV29-1
d_gene: TRBD1

CDR3aa: CASSQRGWGSYNSPLHF
CDR3nt: TGCGCCAGCAGCCAAAGGGGATGGGGTTCCTATAATTCACCCCTCCACTTT
j_gene: TRBJ1-6
abundance: NA
v_gene: TRBV4-3
d_gene: NA

CDR3aa: CASSLGLAGGNTGELFF
CDR3nt: TGTGCCAGCAGCTTAGGGCTAGCGGGGGGGAACACCGGGGAGCTGTTTTTT
j_gene: TRBJ2-2
abundance: NA
v_gene: TRBV7-2
d_gene: TRBD2

CDR3aa: CASSVVRAPYNEQFF
CDR3nt: TGTGCCAGCAGCGTAGTCAGGGCCCCCTACAATGAGCAGTTCTTC
j_gene: TRBJ2-1
abundance: NA
v_gene: TRBV9
d_gene: NA

CDR3aa: CASSPGAGRDTQYF
CDR3nt: TGTGCCAGCTCACCAGGGGCGGGACGGGATACGCAGTATTTT
j_gene: TRBJ2-3
abundance: once
v_gene: TRBV18
d_gene: NA

CDR3aa: CASSVSGKIDTQYF
CDR3nt: TGTGCCAGCAGCGTTAGCGGTAAAATAGATACGCAGTATTTT
j_gene: TRBJ2-3
abundance: NA
v_gene: TRBV9
d_gene: NA

CDR3aa: CATSSGGANTGELFF
CDR3nt: TGTGCCACCAGCAGCGGGGGGGCTAACACCGGGGAGCTGTTTTTT
j_gene: TRBJ2-2
abundance: NA
v_gene: TRBV15
d_gene: TRBD2

CDR3aa: CASSRSGTSGMWGTGELFF
CDR3nt: TGTGCCAGCAGCCGGAGCGGGACTAGCGGGATGTGGGGCACCGGGGAGCTGTTTTTT
j_gene: TRBJ2-2
abundance: NA
v_gene: TRBV5-8
d_gene: TRBD2

CDR3aa: CASSLSHPSTDTQYF
CDR3nt: TGTGCCAGCAGTTTATCACACCCTAGCACAGATACGCAGTATTTT
j_gene: TRBJ2-3
abundance: NA
v_gene: TRBV27
d_gene: NA

CDR3aa: CASSLEAGSSYEQYF
CDR3nt: TGTGCCAGCAGCTTAGAGGCAGGTTCATCCTACGAGCAGTACTTC
j_gene: TRBJ2-7
abundance: NA
v_gene: TRBV11-3
d_gene: NA

CDR3aa: CASSLETGASQPQHF
CDR3nt: TGTGCCAGCAGCTTAGAGACAGGGGCCTCCCAGCCCCAGCATTTT
j_gene: TRBJ1-5
abundance: NA
v_gene: TRBV7-2
d_gene: TRBD1

CDR3aa: CASSFTLNTEAFF
CDR3nt: TGTGCCAGCAGCTTCACATTGAACACTGAAGCTTTCTTT
j_gene: TRBJ1-1
abundance: NA
v_gene: TRBV7-2
d_gene: NA

CDR3aa: CASSPDSGRATGELFF
CDR3nt: TGTGCCAGCAGTCCAGATAGCGGGAGGGCGACCGGGGAGCTGTTTTTT
j_gene: TRBJ2-2
abundance: NA
v_gene: TRBV3-1/TRBV3-2
d_gene: TRBD2

CDR3aa: CASSLKSTYEQYF
CDR3nt: TGTGCCAGCAGCTTGAAAAGCACTTACGAGCAGTACTTC
j_gene: TRBJ2-7
abundance: few
v_gene: TRBV7-8
d_gene: NA

CDR3aa: CASSYPTGGSETQYF
CDR3nt: TGTGCCAGCAGTTACCCAACAGGGGGCTCAGAGACCCAGTACTTC
j_gene: TRBJ2-5
abundance: NA
v_gene: TRBV6-2/TRBV6-3
d_gene: TRBD1

CDR3aa: CASSSYYEQYF
CDR3nt: TGTGCCAGCAGCTCTTACTACGAGCAGTACTTC
j_gene: TRBJ2-7
abundance: NA
v_gene: TRBV7-2
d_gene: NA

CDR3aa: CASSLVGTGSIQYF
CDR3nt: TGTGCCAGCAGCTTAGTCGGGACAGGGAGCATTCAGTACTTC
j_gene: TRBJ2-4
abundance: once
v_gene: TRBV7-2
d_gene: TRBD1

CDR3aa: CASSFGRGSNGYTF
CDR3nt: TGTGCCAGCAGCTTTGGGAGGGGGTCGAATGGCTACACCTTC
j_gene: TRBJ1-2
abundance: NA
v_gene: TRBV7-9
d_gene: NA

CDR3aa: CSVLFDVRRNEQYF
CDR3nt: TGCAGCGTCCTCTTTGATGTCAGGAGGAACGAGCAGTACTTC
j_gene: TRBJ2-7
abundance: once
v_gene: TRBV29-1
d_gene: NA

CDR3aa: CASSPRVVASLELFF
CDR3nt: TGTGCCAGCTCACCCAGGGTGGTGGCATCATTGGAGCTGTTTTTT
j_gene: TRBJ2-2
abundance: NA
v_gene: TRBV18
d_gene: NA

CDR3aa: CASTPRGYEQYF
CDR3nt: TGTGCCAGCACTCCCAGGGGCTACGAGCAGTACTTC
j_gene: TRBJ2-7
abundance: once
v_gene: TRBV27
d_gene: NA

CDR3aa: CASSANPRQTASGNTIYF
CDR3nt: TGTGCCAGCAGCGCGAACCCCAGACAGACCGCCTCTGGAAACACCATATATTTT
j_gene: TRBJ1-3
abundance: once
v_gene: TRBV13
d_gene: NA

CDR3aa: CASSPSTGYSGANVLTF
CDR3nt: TGTGCCAGCAGCCCTTCGACAGGCTACTCTGGGGCCAACGTCCTGACTTTC
j_gene: TRBJ2-6
abundance: NA
v_gene: TRBV6-2/TRBV6-3
d_gene: NA

CDR3aa: CASTRGTEAFF
CDR3nt: TGTGCCAGCACCAGGGGGACTGAAGCTTTCTTT
j_gene: TRBJ1-1
abundance: few
v_gene: TRBV28
d_gene: TRBD1